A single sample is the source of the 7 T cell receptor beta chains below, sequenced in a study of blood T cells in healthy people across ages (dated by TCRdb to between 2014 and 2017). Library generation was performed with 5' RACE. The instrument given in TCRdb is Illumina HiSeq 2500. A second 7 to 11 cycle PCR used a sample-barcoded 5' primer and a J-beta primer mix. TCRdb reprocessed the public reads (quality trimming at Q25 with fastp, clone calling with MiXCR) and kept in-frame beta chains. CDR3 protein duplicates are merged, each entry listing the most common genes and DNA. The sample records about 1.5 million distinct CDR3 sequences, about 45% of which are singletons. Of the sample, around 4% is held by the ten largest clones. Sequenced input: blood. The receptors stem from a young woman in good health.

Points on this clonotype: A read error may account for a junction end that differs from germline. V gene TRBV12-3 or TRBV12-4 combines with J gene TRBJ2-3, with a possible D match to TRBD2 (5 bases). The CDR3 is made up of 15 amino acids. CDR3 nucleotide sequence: TGTGCCGGCAGCCCTCGCGCAGCGGTCACAGATACGCAGTATTTT. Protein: CAGSPRAAVTDTQYF.

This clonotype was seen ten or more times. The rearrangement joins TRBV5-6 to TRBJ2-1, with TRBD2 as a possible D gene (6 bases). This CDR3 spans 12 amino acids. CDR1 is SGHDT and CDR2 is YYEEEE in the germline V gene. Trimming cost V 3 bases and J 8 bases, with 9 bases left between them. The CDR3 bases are TGTGCCAGCAGCTCGACGGGAGATGAGCAGTTCTTC. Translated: CASSSTGDEQFF.

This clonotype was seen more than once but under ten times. CDR3 loop: CSVGYRGNTEAFF. The CDR3 DNA reads as TGCAGCGTTGGGTACAGGGGGAACACTGAAGCTTTCTTT. The chain is built from TRBV29-1 and TRBJ1-1; 7 nucleotides agree with TRBD1. Germline assignment: CDR1 SQVTM and CDR2 ANQGSEA. This CDR3 has 13 amino acids. V lost 4 bases, J lost 1 base, and 3 bases stayed unmatched.

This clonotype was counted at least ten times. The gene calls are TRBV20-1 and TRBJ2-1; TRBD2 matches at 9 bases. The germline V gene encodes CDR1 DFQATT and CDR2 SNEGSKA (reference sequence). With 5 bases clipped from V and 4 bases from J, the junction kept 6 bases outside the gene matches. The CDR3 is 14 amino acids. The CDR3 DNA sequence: TGCAGTGCTCGTACTAGCGGGCGTTACAATGAGCAGTTCTTC. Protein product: CSARTSGRYNEQFF.

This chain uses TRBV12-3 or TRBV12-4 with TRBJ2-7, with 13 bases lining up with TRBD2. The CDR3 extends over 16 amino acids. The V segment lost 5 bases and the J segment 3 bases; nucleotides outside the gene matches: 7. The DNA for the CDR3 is TGTGCCAGCAGTCTACGACTAGCGGGGGGAAGCTACGAGCAGTACTTC. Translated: CASSLRLAGGSYEQYF.

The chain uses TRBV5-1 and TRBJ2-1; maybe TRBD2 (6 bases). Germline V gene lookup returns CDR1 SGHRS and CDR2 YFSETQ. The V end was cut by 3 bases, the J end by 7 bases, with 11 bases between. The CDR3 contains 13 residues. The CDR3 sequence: CASSSAGRNEQFF. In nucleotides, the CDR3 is TGCGCCAGCAGCTCGGCTGGGAGGAATGAGCAGTTCTTC.

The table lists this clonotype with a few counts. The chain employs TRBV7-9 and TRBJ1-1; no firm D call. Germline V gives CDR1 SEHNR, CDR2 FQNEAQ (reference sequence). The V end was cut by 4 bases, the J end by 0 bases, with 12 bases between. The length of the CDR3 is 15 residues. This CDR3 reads CASSWTRELNTEAFF. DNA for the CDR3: TGTGCCAGCAGCTGGACTAGGGAGTTGAACACTGAAGCTTTCTTT.